The 22 T cell receptor beta chains presented below share a single source sample, sequenced in a study of Ad26.COV2.S vaccination and SARS-CoV-2 variants. Here immunoSEQ multiplex PCR was the method, and the copy in TCRdb shows in-frame clones only, minus some. This repertoire shows around 500,000 clones, 89% found once; its top ten account for 1.5% to 2%. Noted treatment: roughly 18 received Ad26.COV2.S at low or high dose, single or two shots; roughly five received placebo; per-sample allocation not given. Sample collection was performed on day 63 after the first vaccine or placebo injection. Sequencing was performed on peripheral blood, taken in a trial of Ad26.COV2.S vaccine versus placebo. The receptors come from a person between 18 and 65 years old who received the Ad26.COV2.S COVID-19 vaccine or a placebo.

This sequence joins TRBV3-1 (or the pseudogene TRBV3-2) and TRBJ2-5; D is perhaps TRBD1 or TRBD2 (5 bases each). This CDR3 is 13 amino acids long. V was cut by 4 bases and J by 3 bases, with 9 bases left in between. Germline loops: CDR1 LGHDT, CDR2 YNNKEL (reference sequence). The CDR3 reads CASSLRGEETQYF. CDR3 nucleotide sequence: TGTGCCAGCAGCCTTAGAGGGGAAGAGACCCAGTACTTC.

The CDR3 DNA reads TGCGCCAGCAGCTTGGCCTCGTACGGGGGGAATGAAAAACTGTTTTTT. Protein product: CASSLASYGGNEKLFF. The chain links TRBV5-1 to TRBJ1-4, with D possibly matching TRBD1 (5 bases). Trimming took 0 bases from V and 5 from J, leaving 14 bases between them. CDR1 and CDR2 (germline): SGHRS, YFSETQ. The CDR3 extends over 16 amino acids.

The chain has TRBV6-5 and TRBJ2-3, with D unclear. The CDR3 length is 13 residues. Germline assignment: CDR1 MNHEY and CDR2 SVGAGI. V was shortened by 2 bases and J by 6 bases, with 9 bases between the two germline ends. The CDR3 sequence is CASSYTVLDTQYF. The CDR3 bases are TGTGCCAGCAGTTACACAGTCCTGGATACGCAGTATTTT.

This clone was counted only a few times. V and J are TRBV29-1 and TRBJ1-4; possible D gene TRBD1, 6 bases. The CDR3 has 18 residues. Germline CDR1 is SQVTM and CDR2 is ANQGSEA. V was shortened by 5 bases and J by 8 bases, with 30 bases between the two germline ends. The CDR3 nucleotides read TGCAGCGTTACAGTCCGGACACAGGGCGAGAGTAGATTGGAAAAACTGTTTTTT. Protein: CSVTVRTQGESRLEKLFF.

The J gene is TRBJ2-7, the V gene TRBV28, with no clear D. V dropped 1 base and J dropped 2 bases, with 6 bases sitting between them. The CDR3 loop spans 13 amino acids. CDR1 and CDR2 (germline): MDHEN, SYDVKM. CDR3 DNA: TGTGCCAGCAGTTTATCCTGGACCTACGAGCAGTACTTC. It encodes CASSLSWTYEQYF.

This clone was seen a few times. V gene TRBV29-1 combines with J gene TRBJ2-7; D not certain. The CDR3 extends over 11 amino acids. The V end was cut by 5 bases, the J end by 3 bases, with 8 bases between. Germline V gene lookup returns CDR1 SQVTM and CDR2 ANQGSEA. The CDR3 coding sequence is TGCAGCGTTTCCGACGGCTACGAGCAGTACTTC. As protein: CSVSDGYEQYF.

The chain recombines TRBV19 with TRBJ1-5; 9 nucleotides align to TRBD1. V lost 3 bases, J lost 8 bases, and 8 bases stayed unmatched. The CDR3 extends over 15 amino acids. In germline, CDR1 is LNHDA, CDR2 SQIVND (reference sequence). The chain's CDR3 is CASSIRDRDRKPQHF. The CDR3 nucleotides read TGTGCCAGTAGTATTAGGGACAGGGATCGAAAGCCCCAGCATTTT.

The genes are TRBV7-2 and TRBJ1-2; 9 bases map to TRBD1. CDR1 SGHTA and CDR2 FQGNSA come from the germline V gene. This CDR3 is built from 14 residues. Losses at the gene ends were 3 bases for V and 9 bases for J; bases not matched to a gene: 8. CDR3 bases: TGTGCCAGCAGCTTTCCTGGACAGGGGCCTAGCTACACCTTC. As protein: CASSFPGQGPSYTF.

This clone was detected only once. The rearrangement links TRBV19 to TRBJ2-1; 7 nucleotides match TRBD2. The CDR3 totals 15 residues. The junction had 8 bases not matched to a gene; V was cut back by 1 base and J by 8 bases. Germline V gene data show CDR1 as LNHDA and CDR2 as SQIVND (reference sequence). In nucleotides, the CDR3 is TGTGCCAGTAGTATAGCGGGAGGTTTCGGTGATGAGCAGTTCTTC. Its protein is CASSIAGGFGDEQFF.

The chain carries TRBV2 and TRBJ2-3, with 13 bases identical to TRBD2. V was pared by 6 bases and J by 4 bases, with 7 bases of the junction left unmatched. Germline-derived CDR1 and CDR2 are SNHLY and FYNNEI. CDR3 length: 16 amino acids. CDR3 sequence reads: CASRRELAGGPDTQYF. In nucleotides, the CDR3 is TGTGCCAGCAGGCGCGAACTAGCGGGAGGGCCAGATACGCAGTATTTT.

This clone was observed once. V usage is TRBV4-3 and J usage is TRBJ1-1; possibly TRBD1 for D (5 bases). Trimming removed 4 bases at V and 6 bases at J, with 18 bases between. Looked up from germline, CDR1 is LGHNA and CDR2 is YSLEER. This CDR3 is built from 15 residues. The DNA for the CDR3 is TGCGCCAGCAGCCGAGCGACCGGGGACGCCTCTGAAGCTTTCTTT. Amino acid sequence: CASSRATGDASEAFF.

The V and J genes are TRBV4-2 and TRBJ1-1; D call uncertain. The CDR3 extends over 15 amino acids. CDR1 is LGHNA, CDR2 YNFKEQ, per germline. Trimming pared 0 bases from V and 1 base from J, leaving 9 bases between. The CDR3 sequence: CASSQDPAANTEAFF. The CDR3 DNA is TGTGCCAGCAGCCAAGACCCCGCAGCGAACACTGAAGCTTTCTTT.

The chain couples TRBV6-1 to TRBJ1-2; D might be TRBD1 (6 bases). Germline-derived CDR1 and CDR2 are MNHNS and SASEGT. The CDR3 totals 17 residues. The V and J ends lost 1 base and 7 bases respectively, with 22 bases between them. The CDR3 reads CASSEGLKILGAGGYTF. The CDR3 DNA reads as TGTGCCAGCAGTGAAGGCTTGAAGATATTGGGGGCTGGTGGCTACACCTTC.

V and J are TRBV5-1 and TRBJ2-2; 7 bases match TRBD1. CDR1 SGHRS and CDR2 YFSETQ come from the germline V gene. V lost 4 bases, J lost 7 bases, and 7 bases stayed unmatched. CDR3 length: 14 amino acids. CDR3 sequence reads: CASSPTGSGGELFF. For the CDR3, the DNA is TGCGCCAGCAGCCCGACAGGGAGTGGCGGGGAGCTGTTTTTT.

Note on this clone: Other DNA sequences of this sample code for an identical CDR3. The chain recombines TRBV19 with TRBJ2-5, with D possibly TRBD1 on 5 matching bases. Germline V gene sequence: CDR1 LNHDA, CDR2 SQIVND (reference sequence). V lost 2 bases to trimming and J lost 4 bases, with 5 bases between them. The CDR3 is made up of 12 amino acids. The CDR3 DNA follows: TGTGCCAGTAGTATACAGGGAGAGACCCAGTACTTC. Translated: CASSIQGETQYF.

The chain links TRBV15 to TRBJ1-1, with 7 bases aligning to TRBD1. The trim removed 5 bases at V and 1 base at J, leaving 13 bases unmatched. The CDR3 totals 17 residues. Germline V gene lookup returns CDR1 LNHNV and CDR2 YYDKDF (reference sequence). Here the CDR3 reads CATSPAGGGGSNTEAFF. The CDR3 DNA reads TGTGCCACCAGCCCTGCAGGGGGGGGCGGGTCGAACACTGAAGCTTTCTTT.

This rearrangement joins TRBV28 to TRBJ1-1, with D possibly matching TRBD1 (5 bases). This CDR3 has 12 amino acids. V lost 7 bases and J 5 bases, leaving 11 bases between the germline ends. Germline lookup yields CDR1 MDHEN and CDR2 SYDVKM. CDR3 protein: CASTDGGTEAFF. CDR3 nucleotide sequence: TGTGCCAGCACCGACGGGGGGACTGAAGCTTTCTTT.

This sequence joins TRBV28 and TRBJ2-5; TRBD1 aligns across 7 bases. Germline-derived CDR1 and CDR2 are MDHEN and SYDVKM. V lost 5 bases, J lost 6 bases, and 3 bases stayed unmatched. The CDR3 sequence is 12 residues long. As DNA, the CDR3 is TGTGCCAGCAGTCAGGGACAGAAGACCCAGTACTTC. It yields the protein CASSQGQKTQYF.

The V gene is TRBV9, the J gene TRBJ2-1, with 10 positions matching TRBD2. Trimming removed 1 base from V and 0 bases from J; junction bases left unmatched: 4. CDR1 SGDLS and CDR2 YYNGEE come from the germline V gene. The length of the CDR3 is 17 residues. CDR3 amino acids: CASSVLAGAVSYNEQFF. CDR3 bases: TGTGCCAGCAGCGTACTAGCGGGGGCCGTCTCCTACAATGAGCAGTTCTTC.

This clone was counted only a few times. One end of the junction varies from germline; a read error may be responsible. The V and J genes are TRBV6-6 and TRBJ1-2; no clear D. The CDR3 consists of 11 residues. Germline V gene sequence: CDR1 MNHNY, CDR2 SVGAGI (reference sequence). CDR3 DNA: TGTGCCAGCAGTTACGGCGGGGTGGACCTCTTC. Its protein product is CASSYGGVDLF.

This chain joins TRBV6-5 and TRBJ1-1; no definite D call. Germline CDR1 MNHEY, CDR2 SVGAGI. V was clipped by 0 bases and J by 1 base, with 6 bases between them. There are 14 residues in the CDR3. CDR3 region: CASSYSYGNTEAFF. Here the CDR3 DNA reads TGTGCCAGCAGTTACTCGTACGGGAACACTGAAGCTTTCTTT.

This clone was observed a handful of times. This chain links TRBV5-1 with TRBJ1-5; D is undetermined. CDR1 is SGHRS, CDR2 YFSETQ, per germline. This CDR3 contains 13 residues. Trimming left V 5 bases short and J 5 bases short, with 11 bases between. The CDR3 sequence is CASSVSPHQPQHF. DNA for the CDR3: TGCGCCAGCAGTGTGAGTCCCCATCAGCCCCAGCATTTT.